The 32 T cell receptor beta chains below come from one sample, sequenced in a study of tumor-infiltrating lymphocytes in oesophageal squamous cell carcinoma. One entry per CDR3 protein, called by TCRdb with MiXCR from the PCR reads. The top ten clones hold approximately 13% of a sample with over 10,000 distinct CDR3 sequences, around 50% of them seen once. What was sequenced was normal esophageal tissue next to the tumor. These receptors all stem from a male donor with esophageal squamous cell carcinoma.

The chain recombines TRBV6-6 with TRBJ1-1; D is unclear. Germline CDR1 and CDR2: MNHNY and SVGAGI (reference sequence). V lost 0 bases and J 2 bases, leaving 4 bases between the germline ends. The CDR3 has 13 residues. CDR3 bases: TGTGCCAGCAGTTACTCGATCAACACTGAAGCTTTCTTT. Translating gives CASSYSINTEAFF.

This chain joins TRBV14 and TRBJ1-2, with a weak D call TRBD1 (6 bases). The CDR3 runs 14 residues. Germline CDR1 reads SGHDN; CDR2 reads FVKESK. V shed 1 base and J shed 7 bases, with 13 bases lying between them. CDR3 in DNA: TGTGCCAGCAGCCAAGTCGGGGGGGCAGGTGGCTACACCTTC. Translating it yields CASSQVGGAGGYTF.

This clonotype was observed a few times. No conserved phenylalanine or tryptophan is present at the end of the CDR3, so a read error is the likely explanation. The DNA is left out, because the CDR3 cannot be placed on it with certainty; the CDR3 is given as TCRdb lists it. V usage is TRBV7-9 and J usage is TRBJ2-3; TRBD2, the table's D call, was not compared with the DNA. Germline CDR1 SEHNR, CDR2 FQNEAQ (reference sequence). The CDR3 contains 17 residues when both ends are counted. CDR3: CASSRVGPQVHEQFFGP.

This clonotype was found a few times. The chain employs TRBV28 and TRBJ1-2; tentatively, D is TRBD1 (5 bases). The CDR3 covers 13 residues. CDR1 MDHEN and CDR2 SYDVKM come from the germline V gene. V was cut by 4 bases and J by 7 bases, with 13 bases left in between. The CDR3 sequence: CASSSSEGFGYTF. CDR3 DNA sequence: TGTGCCAGCAGTTCATCCGAGGGGTTTGGCTACACCTTC.

This clonotype was detected many times. Just one base apart from a much larger clone, this may be a read error. This chain links TRBV6-4 with TRBJ2-5; D gene uncertain. The CDR3 is 13 amino acids. V gave up 3 bases and J gave up 11 bases, with 16 bases separating them. Germline CDR1 MRHNA, CDR2 SNTAGT. The CDR3 is CASSEKLENEQYF. The CDR3 DNA follows: TGTGCCAGCAGTGAGAAGCTGGAGAATGAGCAGTACTTC.

This clonotype is deemed medium-sized. The chain carries TRBV7-9 and TRBJ2-7; D is undetermined. The CDR3 covers 14 residues. V lost 6 bases and J lost 4, with 16 bases in between. Per the germline V gene, CDR1 is SEHNR and CDR2 is FQNEAQ (reference sequence). This CDR3 is CASRADYLEYEQYF. The CDR3 DNA sequence: TGTGCCAGCAGAGCCGATTACCTAGAGTACGAGCAGTACTTC.

On this clonotype: One end of the junction does not line up with germline, which may come from a read error. The chain employs TRBV7-6 and TRBJ2-2; D might be TRBD2 (7 bases). There are 14 residues in the CDR3. Germline lookup yields CDR1 SGHVS and CDR2 FNYEAQ. In nucleotides, the CDR3 is TGTGCTAGCAGCTTCGGGGGGCAAAGCGGGGAGCTGTTTTTT. Translation gives CASSFGGQSGELFF.

This clonotype was observed a handful of times. The V call is TRBV19, the J call TRBJ2-5; 9 bases fit TRBD1. The J call may be incorrect, as the DNA end agrees better with TRBJ2-7. This CDR3 has 15 amino acids. The germline V gene encodes CDR1 LNHDA and CDR2 SQIVND (reference sequence). The CDR3 reads CASSPRDRDVSEQYF. As DNA, the CDR3 is TGTGCCAGTAGTCCCCGGGACAGGGATGTTAGCGAGCAGTACTTC.

The chain links TRBV7-2 to TRBJ2-3; 7 nucleotides line up with TRBD2. The tail of the sequence fits TRBJ2-1 better, so the J call may be wrong. The CDR3 loop spans 14 amino acids. CDR1 SGHTA and CDR2 FQGNSA come from the germline V gene. The CDR3 DNA is TGTGCCAGCAGCCCCCGCGGGGGAATGAATGAGCAGTTCTTC. This codes for CASSPRGGMNEQFF.

The gene calls are TRBV7-2 and TRBJ2-5; D possibly corresponds to TRBD1 (5 bases). The J call may not be correct, given that the DNA end is closer to TRBJ2-1. The germline V gene has CDR1 SGHTA and CDR2 FQGNSA. There are 15 residues in the CDR3. The CDR3 nucleotides read TGTGCCAGCAGCTTAGTGGGGCAGACCTACAATGAGCAGTTCTTC. As protein: CASSLVGQTYNEQFF.

The count of this clonotype is one. The chain combines TRBV7-8 with TRBJ2-1; no clear D gene. Between the trimmed V and J ends, which lost 4 bases and 1 base, there was a span of 17 bases. The germline V gene encodes CDR1 SGHVS and CDR2 FQNEAQ. The CDR3 has 17 amino acids. The CDR3 is CASSYLAQHGSYNEQFF. The CDR3 DNA is TGTGCCAGCAGCTATCTGGCCCAACATGGTTCCTACAATGAGCAGTTCTTC.

By share, this clonotype counts as medium-sized. The chain combines TRBV6-1 with TRBJ1-2, with TRBD1 identical over 9 bases. The CDR3 runs to 15 residues. V lost 6 bases to trimming and J lost 7 bases; unmatched junction nucleotides: 12. Germline values: CDR1 MNHNS, CDR2 SASEGT. The CDR3 protein is CASSKNDRGFSGYTF. DNA of the CDR3: TGTGCCAGCAGCAAGAATGACAGGGGGTTCTCTGGCTACACCTTC.

On this clonotype itself: As the CDR3 is not closed by the conserved phenylalanine or tryptophan, this likely results from a read error. The DNA is omitted, as the CDR3 cannot be located on it reliably, and the CDR3 follows TCRdb's listing. The V and J genes are TRBV6-9 and TRBJ2-3. Germline V gene data show CDR1 as MNHGY and CDR2 as SVAAGI. The CDR3 extends over 9 residues, inclusive of both ends. The CDR3 region is CASSRQNFV.

In its sample, this clonotype ranks as medium-sized. This chain connects TRBV6-1 to TRBJ2-7; maybe TRBD1 (6 bases). The CDR3 runs 12 residues. Trimming removed 7 bases from V and 4 bases from J, with 11 bases in between. The germline V gene has CDR1 MNHNS and CDR2 SASEGT. DNA of the CDR3: TGTGCCAGCACCACTGACAGGTACGAGCAGTACTTC. Translated, it gives CASTTDRYEQYF.

This clonotype was observed a handful of times. The chain uses TRBV6-1 and TRBJ2-1; unclear D gene. The DNA end is more similar to TRBJ2-7, so the J call may be wrong. Germline V gene lookup returns CDR1 MNHNS and CDR2 SASEGT. This CDR3 is 15 amino acids long. CDR3 region: CASSVERSSSYEQYF. In DNA form, the CDR3 reads TGTGCCAGCAGTGTAGAGCGATCAAGCTCCTACGAGCAGTACTTC.

This clonotype was found a few times. The rearrangement uses TRBV7-3 and TRBJ2-6; D is undetermined. This CDR3 is 14 amino acids long. Germline CDR1 and CDR2: SGHTA and FQGTGA. Trimming removed 4 bases from V and 2 bases from J, with 6 bases in between. CDR3 loop: CASSSSPGANVLTF. The CDR3 DNA is TGTGCCAGCAGCTCTTCCCCTGGGGCCAACGTCCTGACTTTC. The variable domain in full, with the rest retrieved from reference TRBV7-3 and TRBJ2-6, is GAGVSQTPSNKVTEKGKYVELRCDPISGHTALYWYRQSLGQGPEFLIYFQGTGAADDSGLPNDRFFAVRPEGSVSTLKIQRTERGDSAVYLCASSSSPGANVLTFGAGSRLTVL.

This clonotype was picked up a small number of times. The rearrangement links TRBV15 to TRBJ2-1; D perhaps matches TRBD2 (5 bases). Trimming left V 2 bases short and J 9 bases short, with 29 bases between. This CDR3 comprises 19 residues. CDR1 is LNHNV, CDR2 YYDKDF, per germline (reference sequence). The CDR3 protein is CATSRSNYVQERPAGEQFF. The DNA of the CDR3 is TGTGCCACCAGCAGATCGAATTACGTTCAGGAGCGGCCCGCAGGTGAGCAGTTCTTC.

V and J are TRBV6-1 and TRBJ2-1, with 9 bases lining up with TRBD1. The CDR3 loop spans 14 amino acids. V dropped 8 bases and J dropped 7; count of bases not matched to a gene: 9. Germline values: CDR1 MNHNS, CDR2 SASEGT. The CDR3 DNA reads as TGTGCCAGCGTTCCCGGGACAGGGCTGAATGAGCAGTTCTTC. This gives the protein CASVPGTGLNEQFF.

In its sample, this clonotype is medium-sized (0.01 to 0.1%). The chain links TRBV5-4 to TRBJ2-1; a possible D gene is TRBD2 (5 bases). Per germline, CDR1 SGHNT and CDR2 YYREEE (reference sequence). The CDR3 runs to 15 residues. Trimming took off 3 bases at V and 6 bases at J, with 16 bases between the two ends. CDR3 sequence (DNA): TGTGCCAGCAGCTCGTCTAGCTTCCTGGGCAATGAGCAGTTCTTC. Residues: CASSSSSFLGNEQFF.

The rearrangement uses TRBV7-9 and TRBJ2-3; D is uncertain. Germline assignment: CDR1 SEHNR and CDR2 FQNEAQ (reference sequence). The CDR3 covers 13 residues. V dropped 1 base and J dropped 5 bases, with 7 bases sitting between them. The CDR3, as DNA: TGTGCCAGCAGCTTAGTCCCGGGAGATACGCAGTATTTT. Translation gives CASSLVPGDTQYF. The whole variable domain, filled in from reference TRBV7-9 and TRBJ2-3, reads DTGVSQNPRHKITKRGQNVTFRCDPISEHNRLYWYRQTLGQGPEFLTYFQNEAQLEKSRLLSDRFSAERPKGSFSTLEIQRTEQGDSAMYLCASSLVPGDTQYFGPGTRLTVL.

V usage is TRBV5-1 and J usage is TRBJ2-5; the D is unclear. The end of the DNA is better explained by TRBJ2-7, so the J call may be wrong. The CDR3 is 13 residues long. Germline CDR1 and CDR2: SGHRS and YFSETQ. The CDR3 DNA is TGCGCCAGCAGCCCGCTAAATGCATACGAGCAGTACTTC. This sequence encodes CASSPLNAYEQYF.

The rearrangement links TRBV6-6 to TRBJ1-1, with D possibly TRBD1 on 5 matching bases. CDR3 length: 13 residues. V was pared by 5 bases and J by 2 bases, with 9 bases between. Germline loops: CDR1 MNHNY, CDR2 SVGAGI (reference sequence). CDR3 in DNA: TGTGCCAGCAGTGTACGGGGCAACACTGAAGCTTTCTTT. It encodes CASSVRGNTEAFF.

The chain employs TRBV7-6 and TRBJ2-5; D possibly corresponds to TRBD2 (6 bases). This CDR3 is 17 amino acids long. V gave up 3 bases and J gave up 11 bases, with 28 bases separating them. Germline V gene sequence: CDR1 SGHVS, CDR2 FNYEAQ. The DNA for the CDR3 is TGTGCCAGCAGCTTCTTAGCGGCCGAGTTGGGTGGAAATGAGCAGTACTTC. It is translated as CASSFLAAELGGNEQYF.

In this sample, this clonotype is medium-sized (0.01 to 0.1%). This chain uses TRBV6-1 with TRBJ2-1; D call uncertain. The CDR3 is 14 amino acids. Germline values: CDR1 MNHNS, CDR2 SASEGT. V gave up 5 bases and J gave up 0 bases, with 8 bases separating them. CDR3 amino acids: CASSPLVSYNEQFF. As DNA, the CDR3 is TGTGCCAGCAGTCCACTGGTCTCCTACAATGAGCAGTTCTTC.

The genes are TRBV28 and TRBJ2-7, with D tentatively TRBD1 or TRBD2 (5 bases each). The germline CDR1 and CDR2 sequences are MDHEN and SYDVKM. The CDR3 totals 12 residues. V was cut by 9 bases and J by 5 bases, with 14 bases left in between. The CDR3 sequence is CASGTSMHEQYF. Here the CDR3 DNA reads TGTGCCAGTGGGACCTCAATGCACGAGCAGTACTTC.

This clonotype has ten or more counts. V and J are TRBV5-1 and TRBJ2-3, with D maybe TRBD2 (7 bases). V was shortened by 0 bases and J by 2 bases, with 13 bases between the two germline ends. Germline V gene sequence: CDR1 SGHRS, CDR2 YFSETQ. The CDR3 totals 16 residues. The CDR3 sequence is CASSLAAGAHTDTQYF. The CDR3 bases are TGCGCCAGCAGCTTGGCCGCGGGGGCGCACACAGATACGCAGTATTTT.

This clonotype was recorded only once. V and J are TRBV11-2 and TRBJ1-1, with D unclear. The DNA end lines up better with TRBJ2-3; the J call may be wrong. Looked up from germline, CDR1 is SGHAT and CDR2 is FQNNGV. The CDR3 contains 13 residues. CDR3: CGGSRTLPDTQYF. In DNA, the CDR3 is TGTGGCGGCAGTCGGACCCTCCCAGATACGCAGTATTTT.

This clonotype was seen once. Being one base from a much bigger clone, this may be a read error. The V call is TRBV12-3 or TRBV12-4, the J call TRBJ2-1, with a tentative D call TRBD2 (7 bases). The J call may be wrong; the DNA end is better matched by TRBJ2-7. The CDR3 totals 15 residues. DNA of the CDR3: TGTGCCAGCAGTTTAGCGGGGGGGCCACTTAATGAGCAGTACTTC. This sequence encodes CASSLAGGPLNEQYF.

The CDR3 protein is CASSPRAGAETQYF. The CDR3, as DNA: TGTGCCAGCAGCCCCCGAGCCGGAGCGGAGACCCAGTACTTC. The rearrangement uses TRBV7-3 and TRBJ2-5; D unresolved. Trimming pared 5 bases from V and 5 bases from J, leaving 15 bases between. CDR3 length: 14 residues. Per the germline V gene, CDR1 is SGHTA and CDR2 is FQGTGA.

This clonotype was found a few times. This chain links TRBV7-9 with TRBJ2-5; 8 positions agree with TRBD1. The tail of the sequence fits TRBJ2-1 better, so the J call may be wrong. CDR3 size: 14 residues. CDR1 is SEHNR and CDR2 is FQNEAQ in the germline V gene (reference sequence). The CDR3 bases are TGTGCCAGCAGCGATACGGACAGGGTCAATGAGCAGTTCTTC. Its translation is CASSDTDRVNEQFF.

This chain connects TRBV12-3 or TRBV12-4 to TRBJ2-5, with TRBD2 identical over 8 bases. This CDR3 spans 15 amino acids. The V and J ends lost 3 bases and 4 bases, in that order; junction bases with no gene match: 7. CDR3 in amino acids: CASSFWRAGVETQYF. The DNA for the CDR3 is TGTGCCAGCAGTTTTTGGAGAGCGGGGGTAGAGACCCAGTACTTC.

This clonotype has a count of ten or more. The chain joins TRBV6-1 to TRBJ2-6; D remains ambiguous. Germline V lookup: CDR1 MNHNS, CDR2 SASEGT. V was shortened by 3 bases and J by 5 bases, with 14 bases between the two germline ends. This CDR3 is built from 16 residues. The CDR3 nucleotides read TGTGCCAGCAGTGATCCCGGGCGCTTGCGGGCCAACGTCCTGACTTTC. Residues: CASSDPGRLRANVLTF.